The rows below give T cell receptor beta chains drawn from one sample of a study of shared clonotypes between healthy human individuals. Assay used: immunoSEQ multiplex PCR; TCRdb lists only in-frame clones, some missing. The sample consists of 2 million to 2.5 million clones, over 85% of them appearing once. Sample: naive CD4+ T cells from PBMCs. Receptors were obtained from a young man in good health. Some clones in this sample may be carry-over from other donors' samples. Both conserved end residues are part of each CDR3. A D gene is named only where the DNA matches it firmly. A row's size may be missing; if present it is once, few, many or a size class.

V,J,length,size,D,DNA,CDR3
TRBV5-1,TRBJ2-7,15,-,TRBD1,TGCGCCAGCAGCACAGGGACAGGCCTCTCCTACGAGCAGTACTTC,CASSTGTGLSYEQYF
TRBV28,TRBJ2-3,16,-,TRBD1,TGTGCCAGCAGTTTATATGGGGACAGGGGGCTCGATACGCAGTATTTT,CASSLYGDRGLDTQYF
TRBV10-2,TRBJ1-5,12,-,-,TGCGCCAGCTCCTATAGCAATCAGCCCCAGCATTTT,CASSYSNQPQHF
TRBV7-9,TRBJ2-3,13,-,TRBD1,TGTGCCAGCAGCCACAGGGGGATAGATACGCAGTATTTT,CASSHRGIDTQYF
TRBV27,TRBJ2-1,15,-,-,TGTGCCAGCGGGTTAATACTTAGCTCCTACAATGAGCAGTTCTTC,CASGLILSSYNEQFF
TRBV5-1,TRBJ2-2,17,-,TRBD2,TGCGCCAGCAGCTTGGGTTCTAGCGGGAGTGGCACCGGGGAGCTGTTTTTT,CASSLGSSGSGTGELFF
TRBV6-5,TRBJ2-4,12,-,-,TGTGCCAGCAGCCCAGGGGCCAACATTCAGTACTTC,CASSPGANIQYF
TRBV4-1,TRBJ1-2,16,-,-,TGCGCCAGCAGCCAAGATCTCTGGGTTCCGGCATATGGCTACACCTTC,CASSQDLWVPAYGYTF
TRBV7-2,TRBJ2-2,17,once,-,TGTGCCAGCAGCTTAGTCTTTTGGGACACAAACACCGGGGAGCTGTTTTTT,CASSLVFWDTNTGELFF
TRBV5-1,TRBJ2-5,14,-,-,TGCGCCAGCAGAGTCCTAGGGTTTGGAGAGACCCAGTACTTC,CASRVLGFGETQYF
TRBV18,TRBJ2-7,15,-,TRBD2,TGTGCCAGCTCATCTAGCGGGTCTCAACCCGCCGAGCAGTACTTC,CASSSSGSQPAEQYF
TRBV9,TRBJ2-3,15,-,-,TGTGCCAGCAGCCCCGGGGACCGGGGCACAGATACGCAGTATTTT,CASSPGDRGTDTQYF
TRBV2,TRBJ2-7,15,-,-,TGTGCCAGCTCCCATCGGTCGGGACGCTCCTACGAGCAGTACTTC,CASSHRSGRSYEQYF
TRBV6-1,TRBJ2-1,13,-,-,TGTGCCAGCAGTGAGGGACATGGCAATGAGCAGTTCTTC,CASSEGHGNEQFF
TRBV27,TRBJ1-1,15,-,TRBD1,TGTGCCAGCAGTCCCCCCAGGGGGCTGCGCACTGAAGCTTTCTTT,CASSPPRGLRTEAFF
TRBV18,TRBJ2-5,15,-,TRBD1,TGTGCCAGCTCACGACAGGACAGGGGGCGTGAGACCCAGTACTTC,CASSRQDRGRETQYF
TRBV18,TRBJ1-3,19,once,-,TGTGCCAGCTCACCGGGTGGACCGAGAGCAGCCAGCTCTGGAAACACCATATATTTT,CASSPGGPRAASSGNTIYF
TRBV5-1,TRBJ2-5,16,once,-,TGCGCCAGCAGCTTGGCGGCAGGGACCCTCCAAGAGACCCAGTACTTC,CASSLAAGTLQETQYF
TRBV2,TRBJ1-5,14,-,-,TGTGCCAGCACCAGGGAATCTAGCAATCAGCCCCAGCATTTT,CASTRESSNQPQHF